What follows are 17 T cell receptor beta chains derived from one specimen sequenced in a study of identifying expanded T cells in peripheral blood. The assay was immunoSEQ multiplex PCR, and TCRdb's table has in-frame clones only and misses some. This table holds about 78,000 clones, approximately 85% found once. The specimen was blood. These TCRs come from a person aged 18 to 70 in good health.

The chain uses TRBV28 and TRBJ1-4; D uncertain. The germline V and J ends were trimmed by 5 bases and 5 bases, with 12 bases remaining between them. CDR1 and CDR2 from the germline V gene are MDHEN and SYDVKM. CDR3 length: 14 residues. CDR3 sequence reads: CASSPGRINEKLFF. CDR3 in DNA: TGTGCCAGCAGTCCCGGACGGATCAATGAAAAACTGTTTTTT.

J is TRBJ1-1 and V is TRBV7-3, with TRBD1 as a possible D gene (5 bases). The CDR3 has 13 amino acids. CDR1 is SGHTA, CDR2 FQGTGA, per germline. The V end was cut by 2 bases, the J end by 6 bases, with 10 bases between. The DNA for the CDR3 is TGTGCCAGCAGCTTACCAGACAGTTCTGAAGCTTTCTTT. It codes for CASSLPDSSEAFF.

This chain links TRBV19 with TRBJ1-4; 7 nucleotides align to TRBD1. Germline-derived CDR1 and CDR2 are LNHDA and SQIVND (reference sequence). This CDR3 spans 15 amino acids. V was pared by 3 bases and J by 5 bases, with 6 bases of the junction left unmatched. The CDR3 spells CASSITGTANEKLFF. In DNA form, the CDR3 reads TGTGCCAGTAGTATCACCGGGACAGCAAATGAAAAACTGTTTTTT.

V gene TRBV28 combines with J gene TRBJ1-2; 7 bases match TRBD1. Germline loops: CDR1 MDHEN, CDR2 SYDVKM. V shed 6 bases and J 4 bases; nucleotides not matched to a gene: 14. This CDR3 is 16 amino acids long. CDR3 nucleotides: TGTGCCAGCAGCCTACCCGGGACAGTCATCCGCTATGGCTACACCTTC. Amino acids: CASSLPGTVIRYGYTF.

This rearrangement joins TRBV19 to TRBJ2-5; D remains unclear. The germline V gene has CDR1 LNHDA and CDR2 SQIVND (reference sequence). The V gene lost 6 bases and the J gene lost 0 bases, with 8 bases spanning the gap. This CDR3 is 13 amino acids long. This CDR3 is CASSTEYQETQYF. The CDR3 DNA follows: TGTGCCAGTAGCACAGAGTACCAAGAGACCCAGTACTTC.

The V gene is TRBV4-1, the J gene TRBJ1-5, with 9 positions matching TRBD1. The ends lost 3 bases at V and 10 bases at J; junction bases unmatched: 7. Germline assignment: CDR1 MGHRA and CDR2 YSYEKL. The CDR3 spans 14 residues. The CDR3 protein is CASSHETGGRPQHF. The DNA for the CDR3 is TGCGCCAGCAGCCACGAGACAGGGGGTCGTCCCCAGCATTTT.

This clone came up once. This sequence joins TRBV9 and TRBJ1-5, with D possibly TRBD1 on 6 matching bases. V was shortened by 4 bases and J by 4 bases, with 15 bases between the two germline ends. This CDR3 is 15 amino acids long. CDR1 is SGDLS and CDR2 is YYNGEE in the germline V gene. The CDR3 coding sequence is TGTGCCAGCAGCCCAGGATCAGGGGAGAATCAGCCCCAGCATTTT. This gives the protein CASSPGSGENQPQHF. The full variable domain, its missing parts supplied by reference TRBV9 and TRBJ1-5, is DSGVTQTPKHLITATGQRVTLRCSPRSGDLSVYWYQQSLDQGLQFLIQYYNGEERAKGNILERFSAQQFPDLHSELNLSSLELGDSALYFCASSPGSGENQPQHFGDGTRLSIL.

The CDR3 coding sequence is TGTGCCAGCAGTGACGGTCTGCAGGTGGGGAATGGCTACACCTTC. It encodes CASSDGLQVGNGYTF. The V gene is TRBV2, the J gene TRBJ1-2; D call uncertain. The V and J ends lost 3 bases and 6 bases respectively, with 17 bases between them. CDR1 and CDR2 (germline): SNHLY, FYNNEI. There are 15 residues in the CDR3.

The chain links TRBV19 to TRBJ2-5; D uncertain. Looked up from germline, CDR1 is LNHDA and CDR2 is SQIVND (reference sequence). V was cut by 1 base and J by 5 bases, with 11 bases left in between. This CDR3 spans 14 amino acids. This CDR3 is CASSIGAEWETQYF. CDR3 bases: TGTGCCAGTAGTATAGGGGCAGAATGGGAGACCCAGTACTTC.

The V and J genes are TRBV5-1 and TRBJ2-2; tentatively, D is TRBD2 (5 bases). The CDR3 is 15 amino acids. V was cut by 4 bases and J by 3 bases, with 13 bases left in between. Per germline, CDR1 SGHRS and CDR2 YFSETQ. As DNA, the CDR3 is TGCGCCAGCAGCGTGGACTTTCCTGACACCGGGGAGCTGTTTTTT. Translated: CASSVDFPDTGELFF.

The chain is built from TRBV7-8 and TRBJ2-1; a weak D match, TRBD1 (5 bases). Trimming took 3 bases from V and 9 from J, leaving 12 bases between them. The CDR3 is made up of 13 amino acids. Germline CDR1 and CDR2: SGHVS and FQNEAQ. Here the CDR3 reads CASSFLQQGEQFF. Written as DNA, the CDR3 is TGTGCCAGCAGCTTCTTACAGCAGGGTGAGCAGTTCTTC.

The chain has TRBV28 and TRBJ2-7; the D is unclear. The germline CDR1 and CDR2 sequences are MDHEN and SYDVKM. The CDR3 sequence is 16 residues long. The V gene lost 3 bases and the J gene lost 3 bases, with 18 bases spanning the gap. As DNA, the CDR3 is TGTGCCAGCAGTTTCTCACATAGGGCAGGCGACTACGAGCAGTACTTC. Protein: CASSFSHRAGDYEQYF.

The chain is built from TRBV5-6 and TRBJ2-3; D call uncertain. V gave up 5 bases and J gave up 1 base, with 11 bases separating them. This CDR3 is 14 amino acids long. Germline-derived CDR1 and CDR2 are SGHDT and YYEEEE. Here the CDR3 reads CASSSPGGTDTQYF. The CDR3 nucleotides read TGTGCCAGCAGTTCCCCGGGCGGCACAGATACGCAGTATTTT.

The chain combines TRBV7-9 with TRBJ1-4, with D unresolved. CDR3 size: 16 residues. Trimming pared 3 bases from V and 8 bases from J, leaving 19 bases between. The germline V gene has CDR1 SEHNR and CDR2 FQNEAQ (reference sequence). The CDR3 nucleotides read TGTGCCAGCAGCTTGGGCCCCGCCAGCTCAGTCGAAAAACTGTTTTTT. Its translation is CASSLGPASSVEKLFF.

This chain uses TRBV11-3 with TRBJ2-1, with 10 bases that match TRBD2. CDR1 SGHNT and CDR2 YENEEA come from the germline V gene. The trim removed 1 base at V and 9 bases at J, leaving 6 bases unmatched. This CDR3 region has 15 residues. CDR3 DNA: TGTGCCAGCAGCTTAGGGACTAGCGGTCTCGGTGAGCAGTTCTTC. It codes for CASSLGTSGLGEQFF.

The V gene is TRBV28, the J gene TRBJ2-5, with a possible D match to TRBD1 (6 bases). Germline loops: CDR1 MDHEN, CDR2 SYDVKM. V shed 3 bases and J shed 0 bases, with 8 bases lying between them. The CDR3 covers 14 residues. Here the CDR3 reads CASSFDRNQETQYF. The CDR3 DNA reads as TGTGCCAGCAGTTTTGACAGGAACCAAGAGACCCAGTACTTC.

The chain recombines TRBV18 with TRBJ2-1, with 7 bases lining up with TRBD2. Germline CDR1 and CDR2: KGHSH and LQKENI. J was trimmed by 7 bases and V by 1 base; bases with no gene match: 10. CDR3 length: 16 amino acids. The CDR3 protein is CASSPQAGTAGNEQFF. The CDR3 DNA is TGTGCCAGCTCACCACAAGCGGGAACCGCCGGTAATGAGCAGTTCTTC.